This section outlines one TCR beta chain sequence together with its context. The CDR3 covers 11 residues. Germline CDR1 is SQVTM and CDR2 is ANQGSEA. V lost 4 bases to trimming and J lost 3 bases, with 6 bases between them. This record comes from a study of T-cell reconstitution after alpha-beta-depleted transplantation in children. Unique molecular identifiers were incorporated when the TCRbeta library was constructed. TCRdb passed the PCR reads through MiXCR, listing each CDR3 protein once. The table records more than 450,000 distinct CDR3 sequences, roughly 18% of them present only once. The sequence came from a human donor who donated a stem cell graft to a child with acute lymphoblastic leukemia. The starting material was PBMCs from the stem cell graft donor, obtained from the stem cell graft. This chain joins TRBV29-1 and TRBJ1-1; D is unresolved. In DNA, the CDR3 is TGCAGCGTTGTGCTCGACACTGAAGCTTTCTTT. Translating gives CSVVLDTEAFF.